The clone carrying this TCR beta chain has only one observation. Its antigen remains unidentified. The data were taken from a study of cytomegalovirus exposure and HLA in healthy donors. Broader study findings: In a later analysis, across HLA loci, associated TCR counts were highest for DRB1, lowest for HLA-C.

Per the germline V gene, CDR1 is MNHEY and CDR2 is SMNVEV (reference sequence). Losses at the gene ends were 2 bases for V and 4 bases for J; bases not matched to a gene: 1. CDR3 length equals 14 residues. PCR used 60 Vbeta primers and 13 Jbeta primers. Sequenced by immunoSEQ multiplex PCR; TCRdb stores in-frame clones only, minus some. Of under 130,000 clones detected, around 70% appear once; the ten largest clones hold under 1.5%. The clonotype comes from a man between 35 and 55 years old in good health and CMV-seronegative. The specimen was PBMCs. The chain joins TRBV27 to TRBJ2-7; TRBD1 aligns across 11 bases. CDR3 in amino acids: CASSLGQGAYEQYF. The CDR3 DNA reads TGTGCCAGCAGTTTAGGACAGGGGGCGTACGAGCAGTACTTC.